The 22 T cell receptor beta chains reported below all come from one sample, sequenced in a study of T cells of healthy individuals. TCRdb independently ran MiXCR on the 5' RACE reads; one entry per CDR3 protein. The sample comprises roughly 87,000 distinct CDR3 sequences, around 17% of which are singletons, and approximately 6% rests with the top ten. All receptors come from a human donor in good health.

This clonotype has just a few counts. The rearrangement links TRBV6-2 or TRBV6-3 to TRBJ1-1; possible D gene TRBD1, 5 bases. Germline lookup yields CDR1 MNHEY and CDR2 SVGEGT. This CDR3 is 13 amino acids long. The V gene lost 2 bases and the J gene lost 4 bases, with 8 bases spanning the gap. Here the CDR3 DNA reads TGTGCCAGCAGTTACGTGGGGACCACTGAAGCTTTCTTT. It is translated as CASSYVGTTEAFF.

The chain couples TRBV12-3 or TRBV12-4 to TRBJ1-6, with D hard to call. The CDR3 contains 13 residues. V lost 6 bases, J lost 8 bases, and 11 bases lay in between. For the CDR3, the DNA is TGTGCCAGCAGCACCAAGAGAGATTCACCCCTCCACTTT. Protein product: CASSTKRDSPLHF.

V and J are TRBV12-3 or TRBV12-4 and TRBJ2-1, with D hard to call. The CDR3 runs to 13 residues. The ends were cut back, 6 bases at V and 3 bases at J, with 9 bases in the middle. The CDR3 region is CASSPLGYNEQFF. The CDR3 DNA follows: TGTGCCAGCAGCCCGCTCGGCTACAATGAGCAGTTCTTC.

This clonotype has ten or more counts. The rearrangement links TRBV6-2 or TRBV6-3 to TRBJ1-2; 9 bases map to TRBD1. The V and J ends lost 6 bases and 8 bases, in that order; junction bases with no gene match: 7. Germline CDR1 is MNHEY and CDR2 is SVGEGT. The CDR3 consists of 13 residues. CDR3 sequence reads: CASSSRDREGYTF. DNA of the CDR3: TGTGCCAGCAGCAGCCGGGACAGGGAAGGCTACACCTTC.

This chain joins TRBV7-6 and TRBJ2-7; no firm D call. The V gene lost 5 bases and the J gene lost 5 bases, with 13 bases spanning the gap. Per germline, CDR1 SGHVS and CDR2 FNYEAQ. The CDR3 is 13 amino acids. CDR3 amino acids: CASSPGFNNEQYF. For the CDR3, the DNA is TGTGCCAGCAGCCCAGGCTTTAATAACGAGCAGTACTTC.

The genes are TRBV28 and TRBJ2-3; 10 positions match TRBD1. Per germline, CDR1 MDHEN and CDR2 SYDVKM. V shed 3 bases and J 3 bases; nucleotides not matched to a gene: 3. There are 15 residues in the CDR3. CDR3 loop: CASSLGQGRTDTQYF. The CDR3 DNA sequence: TGTGCCAGCAGTTTGGGACAGGGGCGGACAGATACGCAGTATTTT. The full variable domain, its missing parts supplied by reference TRBV28 and TRBJ2-3, is DVKVTQSSRYLVKRTGEKVFLECVQDMDHENMFWYRQDPGLGLRLIYFSYDVKMKEKGDIPEGYSVSREKKERFSLILESASTNQTSMYLCASSLGQGRTDTQYFGPGTRLTVL.

The rearrangement uses TRBV28 and TRBJ2-7; 9 bases fit TRBD2. With V trimmed by 5 bases and J by 2 bases, 22 bases remained unmatched. CDR3 size: 20 residues. The germline gives CDR1 MDHEN, CDR2 SYDVKM. CDR3 in DNA: TGTGCCAGCAGTCCCACCTACACGCGGGGGGGTCCTCTCCTCACCTACGAGCAGTACTTC. Its protein is CASSPTYTRGGPLLTYEQYF.

This clonotype was detected only a few times. The chain links TRBV4-1 to TRBJ1-5; weak D call: TRBD1 (5 bases). This CDR3 comprises 13 residues. The V gene lost 8 bases and the J gene lost 3 bases, with 11 bases spanning the gap. Germline lookup yields CDR1 MGHRA and CDR2 YSYEKL. The CDR3, as DNA: TGCGCCAGCTGGGGCAGGGACAATCAGCCCCAGCATTTT. Its protein product is CASWGRDNQPQHF.

This clonotype was picked up a small number of times. The gene calls are TRBV6-5 and TRBJ2-5, with a tentative D call TRBD2 (6 bases). Trimming left V 7 bases short and J 1 base short, with 10 bases between. Germline lookup yields CDR1 MNHEY and CDR2 SVGAGI. The CDR3 is made up of 13 amino acids. The CDR3 spells CASNRGSQETQYF. Written as DNA, the CDR3 is TGTGCCAGCAACCGGGGGTCCCAAGAGACCCAGTACTTC.

This clonotype occurred many times. The chain employs TRBV10-3 and TRBJ1-6, with D possibly matching TRBD1 (5 bases). The V end was cut by 3 bases, the J end by 6 bases, with 12 bases between. CDR3 length: 15 amino acids. CDR1 is ENHRY, CDR2 SYGVKD, per germline. The CDR3 bases are TGTGCCATCAGTGACATTCGACAGTCTAATTCACCCCTCCACTTT. Its protein is CAISDIRQSNSPLHF.

Note on this clonotype: Just one base apart from a much larger clone, this may be a read error. As the CDR3 is not closed by the conserved phenylalanine or tryptophan, this likely results from a read error. This chain joins TRBV5-4 and TRBJ2-1; tentative D call: TRBD2 (6 bases). The CDR3 sequence is 13 residues long. Germline lookup yields CDR1 SGHNT and CDR2 YYREEE (reference sequence). V was trimmed by 3 bases and J by 5 bases, leaving 9 bases between them. This chain's CDR3 is CASSSGLNNEQFL. CDR3 coding DNA: TGTGCCAGCAGCTCAGGACTAAACAATGAGCAGTTCCTC.

Ten or more counts support this clonotype. The chain employs TRBV16 and TRBJ1-1; D unresolved. V was cut by 0 bases and J by 1 base, with 3 bases left in between. The CDR3 has 13 residues. Looked up from germline, CDR1 is KGHSY and CDR2 is FQNENV. The CDR3 here is CASSQSGNTEAFF. CDR3 DNA sequence: TGTGCCAGCAGCCAATCCGGGAACACTGAAGCTTTCTTT.

This clonotype was recorded at least ten times. The rearrangement uses TRBV2 and TRBJ1-2, with 8 bases matching TRBD1. CDR3 length: 14 residues. Germline CDR1 SNHLY, CDR2 FYNNEI. V lost 4 bases and J lost 1; bases outside the gene matches: 2. The CDR3 nucleotides read TGTGCCAGCAGTGGGACAGGGAATAACTATGGCTACACCTTC. It yields the protein CASSGTGNNYGYTF.

The chain joins TRBV10-3 to TRBJ1-1; 9 nucleotides agree with TRBD1. Germline-derived CDR1 and CDR2 are ENHRY and SYGVKD. The CDR3 is 15 residues long. With V trimmed by 3 bases and J by 7 bases, 9 bases remained unmatched. CDR3 protein: CAISESETGGGEAFF. In DNA form, the CDR3 reads TGTGCCATCAGTGAATCCGAGACAGGGGGAGGTGAAGCTTTCTTT.

The chain combines TRBV6-5 with TRBJ2-7, with a possible D match to TRBD1 (6 bases). CDR1 and CDR2 (germline): MNHEY, SVGAGI. The CDR3 loop spans 14 amino acids. V lost 5 bases, J lost 0 bases, and 11 bases lay in between. In DNA, the CDR3 is TGTGCCAGCAGTCCGGGACATACCTCCTACGAGCAGTACTTC. It yields the protein CASSPGHTSYEQYF.

This clonotype was counted many times. The rearrangement uses TRBV6-6 and TRBJ2-3; TRBD2 might be the D (6 bases). CDR1 and CDR2 from the germline V gene are MNHNY and SVGAGI (reference sequence). CDR3 length: 16 residues. Trimming took 0 bases from V and 2 from J, leaving 12 bases between them. The CDR3: CASSYSPEGLTDTQYF. CDR3 coding DNA: TGTGCCAGCAGTTACTCGCCGGAGGGACTCACAGATACGCAGTATTTT.

This clonotype was recorded many times. The chain carries TRBV28 and TRBJ1-1; TRBD1 agrees at 7 bases. This CDR3 has 16 residues. With 5 bases clipped from V and 1 base from J, the junction kept 10 bases outside the gene matches. The germline CDR1 and CDR2 sequences are MDHEN and SYDVKM. In DNA, the CDR3 is TGTGCCAGCAGTCTGGGGACAGAATATCCGAACACTGAAGCTTTCTTT. It is translated as CASSLGTEYPNTEAFF.

The chain couples TRBV28 to TRBJ2-7; 10 bases line up with TRBD2. Germline V gene sequence: CDR1 MDHEN, CDR2 SYDVKM. Unmatched junction bases numbered 8, after V lost 2 bases and J lost 10 bases. This CDR3 is built from 14 residues. CDR3 nucleotide sequence: TGTGCCAGCAGTTTACCCGGACTAGCGGTGTCCCAGTACTTC. Translated: CASSLPGLAVSQYF.

This clonotype came up a few times. The V gene is TRBV24-1, the J gene TRBJ2-7; D is ambiguous. Trimming took 4 bases from V and 6 from J, leaving 12 bases between them. The CDR3 loop spans 13 amino acids. Germline CDR1 and CDR2: KGHDR and SFDVKD. The CDR3 loop is CATSEGSRTEQYF. CDR3 bases: TGTGCCACCAGTGAGGGCTCAAGGACCGAGCAGTACTTC.

There are many counts of this clonotype. The chain joins TRBV2 to TRBJ2-5, with D tentatively TRBD1 (5 bases). The ends were cut back, 2 bases at V and 4 bases at J, with 8 bases in the middle. The CDR3 has 13 amino acids. The germline V gene encodes CDR1 SNHLY and CDR2 FYNNEI. In DNA form, the CDR3 reads TGTGCCAGCAGTGAACGGCAGGGAGAGACCCAGTACTTC. This translates into CASSERQGETQYF.

This clonotype was counted a few times. The gene calls are TRBV12-3 or TRBV12-4 and TRBJ1-4; no clear D. The germline V and J ends were trimmed by 6 bases and 3 bases, with 8 bases remaining between them. There are 13 residues in the CDR3. The CDR3 bases are TGTGCCAGCAGGGACCGCCCTAATGAAAAACTGTTTTTT. Protein: CASRDRPNEKLFF.

There are a few counts of this clonotype. V is TRBV5-1 and J is TRBJ2-3; D possibly corresponds to TRBD2 (7 bases). The germline V gene encodes CDR1 SGHRS and CDR2 YFSETQ. V lost 4 bases and J 2 bases, leaving 17 bases between the germline ends. The CDR3 covers 16 residues. The CDR3 loop is CASSPYGGRLTDTQYF. CDR3 DNA: TGCGCCAGCAGCCCGTACGGGGGGCGACTCACAGATACGCAGTATTTT.